This T cell receptor beta chain was sequenced during a study of blood T cells in healthy people across ages. A J-beta primer mix and a sample-barcoded 5' primer were used in a second PCR of roughly 7 to 12 cycles. MiXCR, applied by TCRdb to the 5' RACE reads, yields one record per CDR3 protein. The table has 630,000 or so distinct CDR3 sequences, approximately 30% seen once; the top ten hold 15% to 19%. This CDR3 is built from 17 residues. The germline gives CDR1 MGHDK, CDR2 SYGVNS. Trimming removed 1 base at V and 5 bases at J, with 15 bases between. The table lists this clonotype with many counts. Sequencing was done on a sample of blood. This chain connects TRBV25-1 to TRBJ1-6; weak D call: TRBD1 (6 bases). The sequence derives from a woman of 80 years or more in good health. The CDR3 sequence is CASSEFLGSGDNSPLHF. The CDR3 DNA reads TGTGCCAGCAGTGAATTCTTAGGGTCAGGGGATAATTCACCCCTCCACTTT.